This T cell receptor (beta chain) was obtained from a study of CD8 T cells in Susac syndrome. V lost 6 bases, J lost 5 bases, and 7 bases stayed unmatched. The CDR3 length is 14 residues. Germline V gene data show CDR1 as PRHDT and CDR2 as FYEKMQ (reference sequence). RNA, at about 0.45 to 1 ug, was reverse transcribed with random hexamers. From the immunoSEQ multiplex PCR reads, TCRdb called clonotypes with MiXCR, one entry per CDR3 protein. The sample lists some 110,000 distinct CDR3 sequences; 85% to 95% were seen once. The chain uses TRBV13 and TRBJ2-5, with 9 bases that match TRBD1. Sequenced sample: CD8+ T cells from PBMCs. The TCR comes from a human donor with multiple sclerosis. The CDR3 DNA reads TGTGCCAGCAGAAACAGGGGGCATCGGGAGACCCAGTACTTC. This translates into CASRNRGHRETQYF.